Presented here are 2 T cell receptor beta chains from one specimen sequenced in a study of shared clonotypes between healthy human individuals (TCRdb year 2020). The library was generated by the immunoSEQ multiplex PCR assay. TCRdb holds this immuneACCESS table with in-frame rearrangements only. Some clones are missing; in checked studies, unresolved V genes explain under half, and the rest has no known cause. The sample records some 680,000 clones, around 78% of which are singletons. Clones ranked in the top ten supply around 2% of the sample. The sequenced sample was memory CD4+ T cells sorted from blood. Read against the paper, the sample's cell subset or site label means: CD45RA-negative fraction. All receptors derive from a woman aged 25 to 39 in good health.

The V call is TRBV11-2, the J call TRBJ1-3, with D tentatively TRBD1 (6 bases). The CDR3 runs to 15 residues. V lost 1 base, J lost 0 bases, and 7 bases lay in between. CDR1 and CDR2 from the germline V gene are SGHAT and FQNNGV. CDR3 loop: CASSLGQASGNTIYF. The CDR3 nucleotides read TGTGCCAGCAGCTTAGGACAGGCCTCTGGAAACACCATATATTTT. Combining the CDR3 with reference TRBV11-2 and TRBJ1-3 gives the whole variable domain EAGVAQSPRYKIIEKRQSVAFWCNPISGHATLYWYQQILGQGPKLLIQFQNNGVVDDSQLPKDRFSAERLKGVDSTLKIQPAKLEDSAVYLCASSLGQASGNTIYFGEGSWLTVV.

This chain joins TRBV7-9 and TRBJ2-7; 7 nucleotides line up with TRBD1. Germline V gene data show CDR1 as SEHNR and CDR2 as FQNEAQ (reference sequence). V shed 4 bases, J shed 1 base, and the junction held 4 bases outside the gene matches. This CDR3 comprises 14 residues. CDR3 coding DNA: TGTGCCAGCAGCTGGGACAGCTCTTCCTACGAGCAGTACTTC. Protein: CASSWDSSSYEQYF. The whole variable domain, remainder taken from reference TRBV7-9 and TRBJ2-7, is DTGVSQNPRHKITKRGQNVTFRCDPISEHNRLYWYRQTLGQGPEFLTYFQNEAQLEKSRLLSDRFSAERPKGSFSTLEIQRTEQGDSAMYLCASSWDSSSYEQYFGPGTRLTVT.